Listed here is a single T cell receptor beta chain. Germline V gene lookup returns CDR1 MNHNY and CDR2 SVGAGI (reference sequence). The CDR3 loop spans 15 amino acids. The germline V and J ends were trimmed by 4 bases and 4 bases, with 16 bases remaining between them. The data are from a study of identical twins' blood T cells. TCRdb passed the 5' RACE reads through MiXCR, listing each CDR3 protein once. The table lists hundreds of thousands of distinct CDR3 sequences, more than 25% of them singletons. This clonotype originated in a woman aged 18-49 years in good health. The sample was PBMCs. The rearrangement joins TRBV6-6 to TRBJ1-1; maybe TRBD1 (5 bases). The CDR3 reads CASSLPGGVGTEAFF. CDR3 nucleotides: TGTGCCAGCAGTTTACCGGGAGGGGTCGGCACTGAAGCTTTCTTT.